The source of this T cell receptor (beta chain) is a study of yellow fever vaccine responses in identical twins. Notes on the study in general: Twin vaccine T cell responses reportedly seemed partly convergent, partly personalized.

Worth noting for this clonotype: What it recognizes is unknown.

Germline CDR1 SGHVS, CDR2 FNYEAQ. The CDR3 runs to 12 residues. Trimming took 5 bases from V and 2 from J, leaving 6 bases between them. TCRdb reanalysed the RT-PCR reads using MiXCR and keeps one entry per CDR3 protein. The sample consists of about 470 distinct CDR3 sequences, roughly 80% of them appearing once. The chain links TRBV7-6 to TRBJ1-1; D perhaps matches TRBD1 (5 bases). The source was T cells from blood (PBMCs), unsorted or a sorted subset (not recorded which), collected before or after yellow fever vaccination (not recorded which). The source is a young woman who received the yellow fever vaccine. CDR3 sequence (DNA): TGTGCCAGCAGCCAGGGTAACACTGAAGCTTTCTTT. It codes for CASSQGNTEAFF.